Following are 25 T cell receptor beta chains from one sample sequenced in a study of T-cell memory formation after mild COVID-19. TCRdb itself ran the 5' RACE reads through MiXCR, one entry per CDR3 protein. The sample carries about 340,000 distinct CDR3 sequences, 15% recorded once. The specimen was PBMCs or a T cell subset sorted from them (not recorded which). The origin of the receptors is a man between 18 and 29 years old who had mild COVID-19 (a few samples of this study predate the infection). Cell type and time point are not known.

V gene TRBV10-3 combines with J gene TRBJ1-1, with unresolved D. CDR3 size: 13 residues. CDR1 and CDR2 from the germline V gene are ENHRY and SYGVKD. Trimming removed 0 bases at V and 3 bases at J, with 5 bases between. CDR3 residues: CAISESTDTEAFF. For the CDR3, the DNA is TGTGCCATCAGTGAGTCGACCGACACTGAAGCTTTCTTT.

At least ten counts were recorded for this clonotype. This CDR3 is CASSATSGTDTQYF. Written as DNA, the CDR3 is TGTGCCAGCAGCGCGACTAGCGGCACAGATACGCAGTATTTT. The chain joins TRBV9 to TRBJ2-3; TRBD2 agrees at 8 bases. CDR3 length: 14 residues. Germline V gives CDR1 SGDLS, CDR2 YYNGEE. V lost 3 bases to trimming and J lost 1 base; unmatched junction nucleotides: 1.

A few counts support this clonotype. For the CDR3, the DNA is TGCAGTGCCCGGGAACTCTCTGGGGCCAACGTCCTGACTTTC. This encodes CSARELSGANVLTF. V is TRBV20-1 and J is TRBJ2-6; a weak D match, TRBD2 (5 bases). The length of the CDR3 is 14 residues. V was shortened by 6 bases and J by 0 bases, with 9 bases between the two germline ends. CDR1 is DFQATT and CDR2 is SNEGSKA in the germline V gene (reference sequence).

This clonotype has just a few counts. The chain is built from TRBV6-2 or TRBV6-3 and TRBJ2-7; D not certain. Germline values: CDR1 MNHEY, CDR2 SVGEGT. CDR3 length: 13 amino acids. Trimming stripped 6 bases from V and 2 bases from J, with 11 bases between. CDR3 loop: CASSTRTPYEQYV. Written as DNA, the CDR3 is TGTGCCAGCAGCACTCGGACCCCCTACGAGCAGTACGTC.

This clonotype was seen only once. The chain joins TRBV6-6 to TRBJ2-7; tentatively, D is TRBD1 (6 bases). V was pared by 6 bases and J by 4 bases, with 16 bases between. The CDR3 is 14 residues long. Per germline, CDR1 MNHNY and CDR2 SVGAGI (reference sequence). The CDR3 sequence: CASSLGTGLYEQYF. The CDR3 DNA is TGTGCCAGCAGCCTGGGAACAGGGCTGTACGAGCAGTACTTC.

This clonotype was observed a handful of times. This chain uses TRBV6-1 with TRBJ1-5; D is undetermined. Trimming cost V 2 bases and J 6 bases, with 5 bases left between them. Germline lookup yields CDR1 MNHNS and CDR2 SASEGT. There are 12 residues in the CDR3. CDR3 region: CASSEFGQPQHF. CDR3 sequence (DNA): TGTGCCAGCAGTGAATTCGGTCAGCCCCAGCATTTT.

This clonotype was detected a few times. V usage is TRBV20-1 and J usage is TRBJ2-7; possibly TRBD1 for D (6 bases). V was pared by 6 bases and J by 9 bases, with 15 bases between. The CDR3 spans 11 residues. Germline V gives CDR1 DFQATT, CDR2 SNEGSKA (reference sequence). In DNA, the CDR3 is TGCAGTGCCCGACCCGGGACAACGCAGTACTTC. Translated: CSARPGTTQYF.

This clonotype was observed a handful of times. V gene TRBV10-3 combines with J gene TRBJ2-7; D uncertain. This CDR3 has 12 residues. V was shortened by 8 bases and J by 2 bases, with 10 bases between the two germline ends. Germline CDR1 is ENHRY and CDR2 is SYGVKD. CDR3 in amino acids: CAISPYTYEQYF. In DNA form, the CDR3 reads TGTGCCATCTCTCCCTACACCTACGAGCAGTACTTC.

This clonotype appeared many times. This sequence joins TRBV6-5 and TRBJ1-1; no clear D gene. Germline CDR1 is MNHEY and CDR2 is SVGAGI. V dropped 4 bases and J dropped 3 bases, with 9 bases sitting between them. This CDR3 contains 13 residues. The CDR3 loop is CASSSGWDTEAFF. CDR3 nucleotide sequence: TGTGCCAGCAGTTCCGGGTGGGACACTGAAGCTTTCTTT.

This clonotype appeared a few times. The genes are TRBV6-2 or TRBV6-3 and TRBJ2-2; D is undetermined. The CDR3 contains 13 residues. The V gene's germline CDR1 is MNHEY and CDR2 SVGEGT. Trimming stripped 3 bases from V and 6 bases from J, with 8 bases between. The CDR3 nucleotides read TGTGCCAGCAGTTATTTTCGGTCCGGGGAGCTGTTTTTT. The encoded protein is CASSYFRSGELFF.

The sample holds a few counts of this clonotype. The chain couples TRBV7-9 to TRBJ2-4; TRBD1 aligns across 8 bases. CDR3 size: 14 residues. J gave up 8 bases and V 4 bases, and 7 bases lay outside the gene matches. Germline CDR1 reads SEHNR; CDR2 reads FQNEAQ (reference sequence). CDR3 sequence reads: CASSSEGTGDIQYF. The CDR3 region has the DNA TGTGCCAGCAGCTCCGAGGGGACAGGTGACATTCAGTACTTC.

The V call is TRBV28, the J call TRBJ2-3, with 10 bases identical to TRBD2. The CDR3 sequence is 14 residues long. Trimming cost V 10 bases and J 1 base; bases outside gene matches: 5. Germline loops: CDR1 MDHEN, CDR2 SYDVKM. DNA of the CDR3: TGTGCCACTATAGCGGGGGGCCGCACAGATACGCAGTATTTT. As protein: CATIAGGRTDTQYF.

This sequence joins TRBV12-3 or TRBV12-4 and TRBJ2-4; no reliable D call. Trimming pared 10 bases from V and 0 bases from J, leaving 10 bases between. This CDR3 spans 13 amino acids. CDR3 sequence reads: CATSDLAKNIQYF. CDR3 nucleotide sequence: TGTGCCACCTCGGACCTAGCCAAAAACATTCAGTACTTC.

In its sample, this clonotype was seen a few times. The chain has TRBV7-8 and TRBJ2-7; perhaps D is TRBD1 or TRBD2 (5 bases each). The V gene's germline CDR1 is SGHVS and CDR2 FQNEAQ. The CDR3 runs 13 residues. The ends were cut back, 1 base at V and 6 bases at J, with 10 bases in the middle. CDR3 amino acids: CASSLGGRGEQYF. The CDR3 DNA follows: TGTGCCAGCAGCTTAGGGGGCCGGGGCGAGCAGTACTTC.

The chain joins TRBV4-1 to TRBJ2-3; D could derive from TRBD1 or TRBD2 (5 bases each). Germline V lookup: CDR1 MGHRA, CDR2 YSYEKL. CDR3 length: 15 amino acids. V shed 5 bases and J shed 3 bases, with 15 bases lying between them. CDR3 DNA sequence: TGCGCCAGCAGCTCTTACCGGGGCGAAACAGATACGCAGTATTTT. Residues: CASSSYRGETDTQYF.

V usage is TRBV15 and J usage is TRBJ1-1; TRBD1 aligns across 7 bases. Germline lookup yields CDR1 LNHNV and CDR2 YYDKDF (reference sequence). With 4 bases clipped from V and 4 bases from J, the junction kept 6 bases outside the gene matches. The CDR3 is made up of 14 amino acids. The CDR3 protein is CATSIDREGTEAFF. The CDR3 nucleotides read TGTGCCACCAGCATAGACAGGGAGGGCACTGAAGCTTTCTTT. Full variable domain (rest looked up from reference TRBV15 and TRBJ1-1): DAMVIQNPRYQVTQFGKPVTLSCSQTLNHNVMYWYQQKSSQAPKLLFHYYDKDFNNEADTPDNFQSRRPNTSFCFLDIRSPGLGDTAMYLCATSIDREGTEAFFGQGTRLTVV.

This clonotype was detected only a few times. V and J are TRBV2 and TRBJ2-7; 10 bases are a match to TRBD2. This CDR3 spans 14 amino acids. Germline V gene sequence: CDR1 SNHLY, CDR2 FYNNEI. With V trimmed by 8 bases and J by 4 bases, 8 bases remained unmatched. CDR3 sequence reads: CASLGASGRYEQYF. As DNA, the CDR3 is TGTGCCAGCTTGGGGGCTAGCGGGAGATACGAGCAGTACTTC.

The genes are TRBV7-9 and TRBJ2-7; TRBD2 matches 8 bases. The CDR3 sequence is 13 residues long. The V gene's germline CDR1 is SEHNR and CDR2 FQNEAQ (reference sequence). Trimming at V came to 7 bases and at J to 10 bases, leaving 12 bases not matched to a gene. The CDR3 is CASTRPGGVQQYF. The CDR3 DNA reads as TGTGCCAGCACCCGCCCCGGGGGGGTTCAACAGTACTTC.

There are a few counts of this clonotype. The chain recombines TRBV2 with TRBJ1-4; 8 bases line up with TRBD1. The junction had 23 bases not matched to a gene; V was cut back by 3 bases and J by 14 bases. This CDR3 has 18 amino acids. Germline V gene sequence: CDR1 SNHLY, CDR2 FYNNEI. The CDR3 reads CASSDFLRQGSLSVILFF. In DNA, the CDR3 is TGTGCCAGCAGTGATTTTCTTCGACAGGGGAGCCTGTCGGTTATCCTGTTTTTT.

The J gene is TRBJ1-5, the V gene TRBV6-5, with unresolved D. Trimming took 0 bases from V and 5 from J, leaving 5 bases between them. This CDR3 is built from 13 residues. CDR1 MNHEY and CDR2 SVGAGI come from the germline V gene. The CDR3 here is CASSYSWDQPQHF. The DNA of the CDR3 is TGTGCCAGCAGTTACTCATGGGATCAGCCCCAGCATTTT.

The V gene is TRBV6-6, the J gene TRBJ1-2; 7 positions agree with TRBD1. V dropped 8 bases and J dropped 3; count of bases not matched to a gene: 6. Looked up from germline, CDR1 is MNHNY and CDR2 is SVGAGI (reference sequence). The CDR3 runs to 13 residues. The CDR3 nucleotides are TGTGCCAGCCGCGGAGGGGGCGACTATGGCTACACCTTC. It translates to CASRGGGDYGYTF.

This clonotype has only a few counts. As DNA, the CDR3 is TGCAGCGGGACGGGGGGCGGCACCGGGGAGCTGTTTTTT. Translating gives CSGTGGGTGELFF. The chain has TRBV29-1 and TRBJ2-2; possible D gene TRBD2, 7 bases. Trimming cost V 7 bases and J 4 bases, with 13 bases left between them. The germline gives CDR1 SQVTM, CDR2 ANQGSEA. The CDR3 length is 13 residues.

This clonotype was counted ten times or more. The chain carries TRBV6-2 or TRBV6-3 and TRBJ2-3, with D perhaps assigned TRBD1 or TRBD2 (6 bases each). V lost 2 bases, J lost 4 bases, and 13 bases lay in between. Germline V lookup: CDR1 MNHEY, CDR2 SVGEGT. CDR3 length equals 15 residues. CDR3 loop: CASSYGGGDPDTQYF. In DNA, the CDR3 is TGTGCCAGCAGTTACGGGGGCGGGGATCCAGATACGCAGTATTTT.

The V gene is TRBV7-2, the J gene TRBJ1-2; TRBD1 is a possible D gene (5 bases). Between the trimmed V and J ends, which lost 0 bases and 4 bases, there was a span of 12 bases. Germline V CDR1 and CDR2: SGHTA, FQGNSA. The length of the CDR3 is 15 residues. The DNA of the CDR3 is TGTGCCAGCAGCTTAGCGGGGGGGAGATCCTATGGCTACACCTTC. Translation: CASSLAGGRSYGYTF.

Points on this clonotype: The junction shows a germline mismatch at one end, possibly a read error. This chain joins TRBV4-3 and TRBJ2-1; 10 nucleotides align to TRBD2. CDR1 LGHNA and CDR2 YSLEER come from the germline V gene. This CDR3 spans 13 amino acids. DNA for the CDR3: TGCGCCAGCAGCCAAGATCTGGGACTAGCGAGTCACTTC. Protein: CASSQDLGLASHF.